Presented here are 31 T cell receptor beta chains from one specimen sequenced in a study of T cell responses to AZD1222 COVID-19 vaccine. Sequencing used immunoSEQ multiplex PCR; TCRdb keeps in-frame clones, though not all of them. The sample lists roughly 190,000 clones, about nine tenths occurring once. Sequencing was performed on peripheral blood, taken 28 days after the second AZD1222 dose. The receptor source for this set is an adult who received the AZD1222 COVID-19 vaccine.

V is TRBV29-1 and J is TRBJ1-2; the D gene is possibly TRBD1 (6 bases). CDR3 length: 11 amino acids. Germline CDR1 and CDR2: SQVTM and ANQGSEA. Trimming stripped 4 bases from V and 9 bases from J, with 12 bases between. DNA for the CDR3: TGCAGCGTTGCAAAAAGGGGGAGCTACACCTTC. Translated, it gives CSVAKRGSYTF.

J is TRBJ2-3 and V is TRBV3-1 (or the pseudogene TRBV3-2); D is undetermined. Trimming cost V 10 bases and J 2 bases, with 16 bases left between them. Per germline, CDR1 LGHDT and CDR2 YNNKEL (reference sequence). The CDR3 has 14 residues. In nucleotides, the CDR3 is TGTGCCACCCGAGAGGACCTTATCACAGATACGCAGTATTTT. Encoded protein: CATREDLITDTQYF.

The chain couples TRBV6-6 to TRBJ2-5; 8 nucleotides line up with TRBD1. V dropped 6 bases and J dropped 2; count of bases not matched to a gene: 8. CDR1 is MNHNY and CDR2 is SVGAGI in the germline V gene (reference sequence). The CDR3 extends over 15 amino acids. CDR3 DNA sequence: TGTGCCAGCAGGTCAGGGGGCTGGGGGCAAGAGACCCAGTACTTC. It yields the protein CASRSGGWGQETQYF.

DNA for the CDR3: TGTGCCAGCAGAACCAGCCGGGGATGGGGCACAGATACGCAGTATTTT. As protein: CASRTSRGWGTDTQYF. V usage is TRBV11-2 and J usage is TRBJ2-3; a weak D match, TRBD2 (5 bases). V was pared by 6 bases and J by 1 base, with 17 bases between. The germline CDR1 and CDR2 sequences are SGHAT and FQNNGV. The CDR3 spans 16 residues. The full variable domain, its missing parts supplied by reference TRBV11-2 and TRBJ2-3, is EAGVAQSPRYKIIEKRQSVAFWCNPISGHATLYWYQQILGQGPKLLIQFQNNGVVDDSQLPKDRFSAERLKGVDSTLKIQPAKLEDSAVYLCASRTSRGWGTDTQYFGPGTRLTVL.

A single count supports this clone. J is TRBJ1-1 and V is TRBV7-8, with TRBD1 as a possible D gene (5 bases). The ends were cut back, 3 bases at V and 10 bases at J, with 9 bases in the middle. Germline V gives CDR1 SGHVS, CDR2 FQNEAQ. The CDR3 consists of 11 residues. The CDR3 bases are TGTGCCAGCAGCTTGTTAGGGGCAGCTTTCTTT. Translating gives CASSLLGAAFF.

V is TRBV27 and J is TRBJ2-3; possibly TRBD1 for D (7 bases). CDR3 size: 16 residues. Germline V gene lookup returns CDR1 MNHEY and CDR2 SMNVEV (reference sequence). The ends were cut back, 2 bases at V and 3 bases at J, with 15 bases in the middle. CDR3 sequence: CASSLVGGGGTDTQYF. The CDR3 coding sequence is TGTGCCAGCAGTTTAGTCGGAGGGGGCGGGACAGATACGCAGTATTTT.

The chain uses TRBV18 and TRBJ2-5, with TRBD1 identical over 8 bases. Germline lookup yields CDR1 KGHSH and CDR2 LQKENI. The CDR3 spans 13 residues. V shed 8 bases, J shed 5 bases, and the junction held 7 bases outside the gene matches. Here the CDR3 reads CASRGQGGETQYF. CDR3 sequence (DNA): TGTGCCAGCCGCGGACAGGGTGGGGAGACCCAGTACTTC.

The rearrangement links TRBV6-2 or TRBV6-3 to TRBJ1-1, with a possible D match to TRBD1 (6 bases). V was clipped by 4 bases and J by 6 bases, with 15 bases between them. The germline V gene has CDR1 MNHEY and CDR2 SVGEGT. The CDR3 runs 14 residues. The CDR3 DNA sequence: TGTGCCAGCAGTTTTTGGGGGCTTCTGCCTGAAGCTTTCTTT. It specifies CASSFWGLLPEAFF.

This rearrangement joins TRBV14 to TRBJ2-3, with TRBD2 matching over 9 bases. The junction had 11 bases not matched to a gene; V was cut back by 5 bases and J by 2 bases. In germline, CDR1 is SGHDN, CDR2 FVKESK. This CDR3 region has 17 residues. The CDR3 nucleotides read TGTGCCAGCAGCGAGAGACTAGCGGCACGGCTCACAGATACGCAGTATTTT. Residues: CASSERLAARLTDTQYF.

J is TRBJ1-6 and V is TRBV5-1; D might be TRBD1 (5 bases). The CDR3 consists of 16 residues. CDR1 and CDR2 (germline): SGHRS, YFSETQ. V gave up 0 bases and J gave up 7 bases, with 14 bases separating them. CDR3 bases: TGCGCCAGCAGCTTGGGAGGGGCGAGACCAAATTCACCCCTCCACTTT. This translates into CASSLGGARPNSPLHF.

The genes are TRBV27 and TRBJ2-1, with D possibly being TRBD2 (6 bases). V lost 3 bases to trimming and J lost 11 bases, with 11 bases between them. Germline assignment: CDR1 MNHEY and CDR2 SMNVEV (reference sequence). CDR3 length equals 12 residues. The CDR3 DNA is TGTGCCAGCAGTTTTTTAGCGGATCAGCAGTTCTTC. Its translation: CASSFLADQQFF.

This clone was seen only once. The chain uses TRBV2 and TRBJ1-5; weak D call: TRBD1 (6 bases). This CDR3 spans 13 amino acids. The germline V gene encodes CDR1 SNHLY and CDR2 FYNNEI. The ends were cut back, 7 bases at V and 3 bases at J, with 10 bases in the middle. The CDR3: CASKRQANQPQHF. The CDR3 coding sequence is TGTGCCAGCAAAAGACAGGCCAATCAGCCCCAGCATTTT.

The V gene is TRBV18, the J gene TRBJ1-1; D perhaps matches TRBD1 (5 bases). V lost 3 bases, J lost 1 base, and 12 bases lay in between. The CDR3 extends over 15 amino acids. Germline loops: CDR1 KGHSH, CDR2 LQKENI. The CDR3 protein is CASSPGVGANTEAFF. CDR3 bases: TGTGCCAGCTCACCGGGAGTAGGGGCGAACACTGAAGCTTTCTTT. Together with reference TRBV18 and TRBJ1-1, the CDR3 gives the full variable domain: NAGVMQNPRHLVRRRGQEARLRCSPMKGHSHVYWYRQLPEEGLKFMVYLQKENIIDESGMPKERFSAEFPKEGPSILRIQQVVRGDSAAYFCASSPGVGANTEAFFGQGTRLTVV.

The chain couples TRBV24-1 to TRBJ2-3; 9 bases map to TRBD2. V lost 9 bases to trimming and J lost 0 bases; unmatched junction nucleotides: 6. Germline lookup yields CDR1 KGHDR and CDR2 SFDVKD. The CDR3 contains 15 residues. CDR3 in DNA: TGTGCCACCGATCCCGGGACTAGCAGCACAGATACGCAGTATTTT. This codes for CATDPGTSSTDTQYF.

This chain joins TRBV9 and TRBJ2-7; 8 nucleotides match TRBD1. The CDR3 consists of 16 residues. The V and J ends lost 0 bases and 6 bases, in that order; junction bases with no gene match: 11. In germline, CDR1 is SGDLS, CDR2 YYNGEE. The DNA for the CDR3 is TGTGCCAGCAGCGTAGGAGTACAGGGGGTCTGGGGCGAGCAGTACTTC. Translated, it gives CASSVGVQGVWGEQYF.

The V gene is TRBV12-3 or TRBV12-4, the J gene TRBJ2-3; tentative D call: TRBD2 (6 bases). With 7 bases removed from V and 1 base from J, the gap between germline ends came to 9 bases. CDR3 length equals 13 residues. CDR3 sequence (DNA): TGTGCCAGCACCGCGGGGCGCACAGATACGCAGTATTTT. Protein product: CASTAGRTDTQYF.

This chain links TRBV10-3 with TRBJ1-5; D gene unclear. Germline V gene data show CDR1 as ENHRY and CDR2 as SYGVKD. The CDR3 is made up of 14 amino acids. V shed 10 bases and J shed 5 bases, with 18 bases lying between them. The CDR3 DNA sequence: TGTGCCACCACCTCTGAGGTCGGCTATCAGCCCCAGCATTTT. Amino acid sequence: CATTSEVGYQPQHF.

V and J are TRBV7-8 and TRBJ1-6, with TRBD1 identical over 8 bases. V dropped 5 bases and J dropped 10; count of bases not matched to a gene: 10. The CDR3 loop spans 15 amino acids. Germline-derived CDR1 and CDR2 are SGHVS and FQNEAQ. CDR3 DNA: TGTGCCAGCAGCGCCCAGGGGGCGAGGGGATCACCCCTCCACTTT. This gives the protein CASSAQGARGSPLHF.

The chain uses TRBV5-4 and TRBJ1-5; TRBD1 might be the D (6 bases). Germline values: CDR1 SGHNT, CDR2 YYREEE (reference sequence). The CDR3 is made up of 14 amino acids. V shed 5 bases and J shed 1 base, with 10 bases lying between them. In DNA form, the CDR3 reads TGTGCCAGCAGTCGCGACAGGAGCAATCAGCCCCAGCATTTT. Translated: CASSRDRSNQPQHF.

The V call is TRBV19, the J call TRBJ2-7; 8 positions match TRBD2. Trimming took 3 bases from V and 2 from J; bases not matched to a gene: 3. Germline V gene lookup returns CDR1 LNHDA and CDR2 SQIVND (reference sequence). The CDR3 consists of 14 residues. The CDR3 protein is CASSIGSGTYEQYF. The CDR3 DNA reads TGTGCCAGTAGTATTGGTAGCGGGACCTACGAGCAGTACTTC.

V is TRBV7-9 and J is TRBJ1-1; D unresolved. The ends were cut back, 5 bases at V and 1 base at J, with 11 bases in the middle. CDR3 length: 14 residues. Germline CDR1 reads SEHNR; CDR2 reads FQNEAQ (reference sequence). CDR3 residues: CASSKDTANTEAFF. CDR3 nucleotides: TGTGCCAGCAGCAAAGATACAGCGAACACTGAAGCTTTCTTT.

In DNA, the CDR3 is TGCGCCAGCAGTCAATCTTCCCTTGTCTATGGCTACACCTTC. Translation: CASSQSSLVYGYTF. This rearrangement joins TRBV23-1 to TRBJ1-2; D is unresolved. TRBV23-1 carries the ORF label, with uncertain function. Trimming shortened V by 0 bases and J by 4 bases, and 9 bases separated the two germline ends. The CDR3 totals 14 residues.

The chain carries TRBV7-2 and TRBJ1-3, with TRBD1 matching over 7 bases. The germline CDR1 and CDR2 sequences are SGHTA and FQGNSA. The CDR3 totals 15 residues. Trimming took 5 bases from V and 4 from J; bases not matched to a gene: 8. CDR3 residues: CASSQQGSLGNTIYF. The CDR3 DNA is TGTGCCAGCAGCCAACAGGGGTCCTTGGGAAACACCATATATTTT.

This chain uses TRBV4-1 with TRBJ2-2, with a weak D call TRBD2 (5 bases). The CDR3 is 14 amino acids. The V gene lost 0 bases and the J gene lost 6 bases, with 8 bases spanning the gap. CDR1 is MGHRA, CDR2 YSYEKL, per germline. The CDR3 DNA reads TGCGCCAGCAGCCAAGATGGGCGGGCCGGGGAGCTGTTTTTT. It yields the protein CASSQDGRAGELFF.

V and J are TRBV6-5 and TRBJ1-2; D possibly corresponds to TRBD1 (6 bases). Looked up from germline, CDR1 is MNHEY and CDR2 is SVGAGI. The V end lost 4 bases, the J end lost 4 bases, and 10 bases lay between the germline ends. There are 13 residues in the CDR3. The CDR3 sequence: CASSWGGSYGYTF. The DNA for the CDR3 is TGTGCCAGCAGTTGGGGGGGCAGCTATGGCTACACCTTC.

The rearrangement links TRBV2 to TRBJ2-7, with D unclear. This CDR3 contains 12 residues. V lost 5 bases and J 7 bases, leaving 12 bases between the germline ends. The germline CDR1 and CDR2 sequences are SNHLY and FYNNEI. The CDR3 DNA is TGTGCCAGCAGTCCCACCGCTTCTGAGCAGTACTTC. As protein: CASSPTASEQYF.

V gene TRBV19 combines with J gene TRBJ1-4, with 9 bases aligning to TRBD1. This CDR3 has 15 amino acids. In germline, CDR1 is LNHDA, CDR2 SQIVND (reference sequence). The junction had 13 bases not matched to a gene; V was cut back by 7 bases and J by 10 bases. The CDR3 is CASMPGTGWLGKLFF. In DNA, the CDR3 is TGTGCCAGTATGCCCGGGACAGGGTGGTTAGGAAAACTGTTTTTT.

Worth noting for this clone: The sample carries other DNA sequences with the same CDR3. V is TRBV18 and J is TRBJ1-1; 8 bases line up with TRBD1. This CDR3 is built from 14 residues. J was trimmed by 1 base and V by 4 bases; bases with no gene match: 2. Germline CDR1 KGHSH, CDR2 LQKENI. The chain's CDR3 is CASSRDRSNTEAFF. In nucleotides, the CDR3 is TGTGCCAGCTCACGGGACAGGTCGAACACTGAAGCTTTCTTT.

The CDR3 spells CASSIQTGDEKLFF. In DNA form, the CDR3 reads TGTGCCAGTAGTATACAGACAGGGGATGAAAAACTGTTTTTT. The rearrangement joins TRBV19 to TRBJ1-4, with TRBD1 identical over 8 bases. CDR1 is LNHDA and CDR2 is SQIVND in the germline V gene (reference sequence). The V and J ends lost 2 bases and 6 bases, in that order; junction bases with no gene match: 2. This CDR3 has 14 residues.

This chain uses TRBV4-3 with TRBJ2-5, with 10 bases identical to TRBD2. V was pared by 0 bases and J by 7 bases, with 14 bases of the junction left unmatched. The CDR3 runs 18 residues. The germline V gene has CDR1 LGHNA and CDR2 YSLEER. The CDR3 DNA reads TGCGCCAGCAGCCAAGAAGGCGGCAGCGGGGGGGCCCGAGGGACCCAGTACTTC. This sequence encodes CASSQEGGSGGARGTQYF.

This clone was seen a handful of times. The rearrangement uses TRBV14 and TRBJ1-2; D might be TRBD1 (5 bases). V was shortened by 2 bases and J by 6 bases, with 13 bases between the two germline ends. Per the germline V gene, CDR1 is SGHDN and CDR2 is FVKESK. The CDR3 length is 14 residues. The chain's CDR3 is CASSQRGRVDGYTF. The CDR3 DNA reads as TGTGCCAGCAGCCAAAGGGGCAGGGTAGATGGCTACACCTTC.